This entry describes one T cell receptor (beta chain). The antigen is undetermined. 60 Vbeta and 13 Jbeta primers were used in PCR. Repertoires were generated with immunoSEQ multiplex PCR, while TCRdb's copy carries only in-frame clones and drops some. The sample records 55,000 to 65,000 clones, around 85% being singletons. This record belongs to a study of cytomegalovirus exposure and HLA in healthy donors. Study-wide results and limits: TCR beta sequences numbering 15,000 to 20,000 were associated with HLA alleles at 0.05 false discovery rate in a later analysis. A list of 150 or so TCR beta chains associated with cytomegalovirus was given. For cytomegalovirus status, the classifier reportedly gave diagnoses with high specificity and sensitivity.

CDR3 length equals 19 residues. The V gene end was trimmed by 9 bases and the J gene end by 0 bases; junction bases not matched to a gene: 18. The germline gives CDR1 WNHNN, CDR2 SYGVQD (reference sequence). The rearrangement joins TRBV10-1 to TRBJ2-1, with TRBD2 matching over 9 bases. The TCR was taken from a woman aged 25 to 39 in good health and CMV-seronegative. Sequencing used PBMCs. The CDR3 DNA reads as TGCGCCAGGGGGCGGGGGGGGGACCGAGACTTGAGCTCCTACAATGAGCAGTTCTTC. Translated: CARGRGGDRDLSSYNEQFF.